This TCR beta chain was profiled in a study of blood T cell repertoires in COVID-19. The wider study: Sites across the United States, Italy and Spain contributed samples from acute and convalescent COVID-19. Sample material is recorded as cDNA or gDNA derived from T cells, B-cell-depleted T cells, or PBMCs.

Original analysis: Reference gene primers were amplified, and this amplification served to estimate nucleated cell counts. Some clones are missing from TCRdb's copy, which holds only in-frame ones; the method was immunoSEQ multiplex PCR. That table gives V, J and clone size, and the DNA gave D and trimming. The table includes 65,000 to 95,000 clones, roughly nine tenths detected once. Material: peripheral blood. This sequence was found in an elderly man with acute or convalescent COVID-19.

The CDR3 spells CASSLKTGGLGTGELFF. The CDR3 DNA reads as TGTGCCAGCAGCTTGAAGACAGGGGGCTTAGGCACCGGGGAGCTGTTTTTT. The genes are TRBV7-9 and TRBJ2-2, with TRBD1 matching over 10 bases. The CDR3 covers 17 residues. Germline lookup yields CDR1 SEHNR and CDR2 FQNEAQ (reference sequence). V lost 3 bases and J lost 4; bases outside the gene matches: 8. The entire variable domain, with the rest obtained from reference TRBV7-9 and TRBJ2-2, is as follows: DTGVSQNPRHKITKRGQNVTFRCDPISEHNRLYWYRQTLGQGPEFLTYFQNEAQLEKSRLLSDRFSAERPKGSFSTLEIQRTEQGDSAMYLCASSLKTGGLGTGELFFGEGSRLTVL.